This T cell receptor beta chain was sequenced in a study of technical replicates of blood from a few donors. Using immunoSEQ multiplex PCR, the repertoire was profiled, and TCRdb retains in-frame clones only, with some absent. The data show about 63,000 clones, around 84% seen once. The receptor comes from a human donor in good health. Some clones in this sample may be carry-over from other donors' samples. Source material: PBMCs.

The CDR3 sequence is CASSLRDRGRSEQYF. In DNA form, the CDR3 reads TGCGCCAGCAGTCTCCGGGACAGGGGGCGTAGCGAGCAGTACTTC. The V gene is TRBV23-1, the J gene TRBJ2-7; 12 nucleotides match TRBD1. TRBV23-1 has ORF status, its function being uncertain. The CDR3 is 15 amino acids. After removal of 4 bases from V and 6 bases from J, the junction contained 7 bases not matched to a gene.